What follows is one T cell receptor beta chain and its context. Its antigen remains unidentified. No much larger clone exists at a distance of one base, and base qualities are not known. This sample was included in a study of blood T cell repertoires in COVID-19 (dated by TCRdb to 2020 to 2022). Regarding the research as a whole: Samples covering the acute and convalescent phases of COVID-19 were provided by collaborators in the United States, Italy and Spain. The material from the prospective study consisted of cDNA or gDNA derived from T cells, B-cell-depleted T cells, or PBMCs. The dataset comprised deeply sampled blood TCRbeta repertoires from subjects exposed to, actively infected with, or recovered from COVID-19. A freely available public database, intended as a resource for researchers studying the immune response to SARS-CoV-2, is where the repertoires were released. Samples were obtained from the ongoing ImmuneRACE study (first 160 participants) and from 1,254 subjects provided by 6 global collaborators. A de-identified subject ID, COVID-19 status, age in years and sex were almost always included in the sample metadata. Where HLA class I and class II types were available, the types were taken from metadata supplied by the sample provider, not from assay-based typing.

V is shortened by 7 bases, J by 2 bases, and the region joining them spans 17 bases. CDR1 and CDR2 are drawn from the germline V gene: MNHEY, SVGAGI. There are 15 amino acids in the CDR3, from cysteine to phenylalanine inclusive. The read is trimmed to its CDR3 DNA, 45 bases read in frame from base 1. The investigation overall reported the following: The amount of clinical and demographic metadata varied by source and participant and was provided uncurated.

Participants in the prospective study were enrolled through a virtual design, were aged roughly 18 to 100 years, and lived in roughly 24 United States geographic areas. Cohort assignment in the prospective study relied on participant-reported clinical history from a screening survey and a study questionnaire. For ImmuneRACE Cohort 3, a participant was defined as recovered based on two consecutive negative NP/OP PCR tests, clearance by a healthcare professional, or resolution of symptoms. In the prospective study, whole blood, serum and a nasopharyngeal or oropharyngeal swab were collected from each participant by mobile phlebotomists. Over a roughly 2-month period, participants in the prospective study had the option of providing additional blood draws and questionnaires. Blood samples from the prospective study were shipped frozen or at room temperature prior to DNA extraction. TCRbeta CDR3 regions were amplified from genomic DNA using the immunoSEQ Assay, a bias-controlled multiplex PCR. Regarding the original processing steps: The number of nucleated cells in each sample was estimated from the amplification of reference gene primers within the assay. To quantify the absolute abundance of each unique TCRbeta CDR3 rearrangement, sequence reads were collapsed and filtered. For each sample, productive Simpson clonality was calculated as the square root of Simpson's diversity index across productive rearrangements. TCRdb carries this immuneACCESS record with in-frame sequences only. Its versions omit some clonotypes, under half of them owing to an unresolved V gene in the studies checked, with the rest unexplained. V and J calls and clone size are given by that table; D and trimming were obtained from the DNA. The sample contains approximately 180,000 clones, more than 80% of them found a single time. Of the sample, 6.2% is held by the ten largest clones.

The sample comprised PBMCs or T cells enriched from blood (not recorded which). The chain is made from TRBV6-5 and TRBJ2-5, with TRBD2 perhaps the D gene, on 6 matching bases. This receptor was obtained from a man aged 35 to 55 who had recovered from COVID-19. The nucleotides are TGTGCCAGCAAGGTCCGCCGGGGGAGGCAAGAGACCCAGTACTTC. Its protein product is CASKVRRGRQETQYF.